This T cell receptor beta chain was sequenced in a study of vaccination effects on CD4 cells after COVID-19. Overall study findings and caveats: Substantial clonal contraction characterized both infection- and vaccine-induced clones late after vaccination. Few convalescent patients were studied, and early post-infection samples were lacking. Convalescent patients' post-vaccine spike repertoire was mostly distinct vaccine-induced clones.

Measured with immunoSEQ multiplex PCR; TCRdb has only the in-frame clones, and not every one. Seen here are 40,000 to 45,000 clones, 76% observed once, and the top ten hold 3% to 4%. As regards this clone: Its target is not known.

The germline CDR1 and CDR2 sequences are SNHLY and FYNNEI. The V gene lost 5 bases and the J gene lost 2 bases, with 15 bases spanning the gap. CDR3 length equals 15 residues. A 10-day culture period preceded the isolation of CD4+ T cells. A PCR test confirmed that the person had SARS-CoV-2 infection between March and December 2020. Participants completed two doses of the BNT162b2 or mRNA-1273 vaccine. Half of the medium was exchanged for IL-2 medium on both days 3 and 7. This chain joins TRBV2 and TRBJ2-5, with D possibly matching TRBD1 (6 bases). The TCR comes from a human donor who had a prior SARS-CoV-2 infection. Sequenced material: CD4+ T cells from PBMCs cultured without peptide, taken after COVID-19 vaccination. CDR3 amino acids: CASSTGTSRQETQYF. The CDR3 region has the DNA TGTGCCAGCAGTACCGGGACAAGCCGTCAAGAGACCCAGTACTTC.